The present TCR beta chain was sequenced within a study of blood T cell repertoires in COVID-19. The V gene end was trimmed by 5 bases and the J gene end by 1 base; junction bases not matched to a gene: 5. The germline V gene has CDR1 SEHNR and CDR2 FQNEAQ (reference sequence). This CDR3 is built from 17 residues. Libraries were prepared by immunoSEQ multiplex PCR; TCRdb keeps only in-frame clonotypes and omits some of them. Altogether 200,000 to 250,000 clones are present, 85% to 90% being singletons, with the ten largest covering approximately 2.4%. The gene calls are TRBV7-9 and TRBJ2-3; 14 bases match TRBD2. The source material was peripheral blood. The TCR originated in a man aged 25-45 years with COVID-19, enrolled during active disease. Here the CDR3 reads CASSLGLAGGRTDTQYF. The CDR3 DNA is TGTGCCAGCAGCCTAGGACTAGCGGGGGGACGCACAGATACGCAGTATTTT.